These 23 T cell receptor beta chains were sequenced from one sample in a study of identical twins. TCRdb fed the 5' RACE reads into MiXCR, producing one record per CDR3 protein. The data contain hundreds of thousands of distinct CDR3 sequences, about 20% of them singletons. These data are also associated with another study on T cells expressing NK-cell markers.

The sequenced sample was PBMCs. The receptors come from a young woman in good health.

This clonotype turned up a few times. CDR3 sequence reads: CASSRAGEMQTGELFF. DNA of the CDR3: TGTGCCAGCAGTCGAGCGGGGGAGATGCAGACCGGGGAGCTGTTTTTT. The chain has TRBV6-2 or TRBV6-3 and TRBJ2-2; 8 nucleotides match TRBD2. The V gene's germline CDR1 is MNHEY and CDR2 SVGEGT. The CDR3 has 16 amino acids. V shed 5 bases and J 5 bases; nucleotides not matched to a gene: 10.

V is TRBV9 and J is TRBJ2-1, with 7 bases identical to TRBD2. Germline lookup yields CDR1 SGDLS and CDR2 YYNGEE. CDR3 length: 15 residues. J gave up 8 bases and V 4 bases, and 12 bases lay outside the gene matches. The CDR3 DNA follows: TGTGCCAGCAGCCCCGGGCCTAGCGGCTATCATGAGCAGTTCTTC. Translating gives CASSPGPSGYHEQFF.

The chain is built from TRBV9 and TRBJ2-7, with D possibly called TRBD1 or TRBD2 (5 bases each). The CDR3 is 15 residues long. V shed 3 bases and J shed 2 bases, with 15 bases lying between them. Germline lookup yields CDR1 SGDLS and CDR2 YYNGEE. CDR3 sequence (DNA): TGTGCCAGCAGCGCCACCGACCGGGGACCCTACGAGCAGTACTTC. It translates to CASSATDRGPYEQYF.

V gene TRBV5-1 combines with J gene TRBJ1-5, with no clear D. Trimming cost V 1 base and J 5 bases, with 7 bases left between them. The CDR3 length is 13 residues. From germline, CDR1 is SGHRS and CDR2 YFSETQ. CDR3 sequence: CASSLRTDQPQHF. The CDR3 bases are TGCGCCAGCAGCTTGAGGACGGATCAGCCCCAGCATTTT.

This clonotype was detected a few times. This sequence joins TRBV5-1 and TRBJ1-1; the D gene is possibly TRBD1 (5 bases). The CDR3 runs 14 residues. Germline-derived CDR1 and CDR2 are SGHRS and YFSETQ. V was trimmed by 2 bases and J by 3 bases, leaving 11 bases between them. CDR3 residues: CASSFRDSHTEAFF. CDR3 sequence (DNA): TGCGCCAGCAGCTTCCGGGACTCCCACACTGAAGCTTTCTTT.

The chain joins TRBV20-1 to TRBJ1-4; no definite D call. Looked up from germline, CDR1 is DFQATT and CDR2 is SNEGSKA (reference sequence). Trimming removed 3 bases at V and 0 bases at J, with 5 bases between. CDR3 length: 13 residues. The CDR3 nucleotides read TGCAGTGCTAGCAGGTCAACTAATGAAAAACTGTTTTTT. It is translated as CSASRSTNEKLFF.

The table lists this clonotype with a few counts. The chain links TRBV4-3 to TRBJ2-7, with 8 bases lining up with TRBD2. CDR1 LGHNA and CDR2 YSLEER come from the germline V gene. The J segment lost 2 bases and the V segment lost 2 bases, leaving 8 bases of the junction unmatched. The CDR3 totals 16 residues. In DNA, the CDR3 is TGCGCCAGCAGCCAACTAGCGGGTACCAGCACCTACGAGCAGTACTTC. Amino acid sequence: CASSQLAGTSTYEQYF.

This rearrangement joins TRBV27 to TRBJ2-1, with TRBD2 identical over 13 bases. Looked up from germline, CDR1 is MNHEY and CDR2 is SMNVEV (reference sequence). The CDR3 extends over 18 amino acids. With 4 bases clipped from V and 8 bases from J, the junction kept 14 bases outside the gene matches. CDR3 nucleotides: TGTGCCAGCAGTTCCTACCGGGGACTAGCGGGAAGGATGTATGAGCAGTTCTTC. Encoded protein: CASSSYRGLAGRMYEQFF.

The chain uses TRBV3-1 and TRBJ2-5; tentatively, D is TRBD1 or TRBD2 (5 bases each). V was pared by 0 bases and J by 5 bases, with 13 bases between. Germline V gene sequence: CDR1 LGHDT, CDR2 YNNKEL (reference sequence). The CDR3 is 15 amino acids. CDR3 in DNA: TGTGCCAGCAGCCAAGAAGAAGGGGCGGGCGAGACCCAGTACTTC. Amino acids: CASSQEEGAGETQYF.

This clonotype has only a few counts. This chain connects TRBV20-1 to TRBJ2-1; 8 bases are a match to TRBD1. CDR1 is DFQATT and CDR2 is SNEGSKA in the germline V gene (reference sequence). V trimming: 5 bases; J trimming: 4 bases; junction bases outside the gene matches: 4. CDR3 length: 13 amino acids. CDR3 coding DNA: TGCAGTGCTGTCCGGGACAGGTACAATGAGCAGTTCTTC. This encodes CSAVRDRYNEQFF.

This clonotype was counted only a few times. The rearrangement joins TRBV29-1 to TRBJ1-1; 8 nucleotides line up with TRBD1. The CDR3 length is 14 residues. Trimming cost V 7 bases and J 5 bases; bases outside gene matches: 12. Per the germline V gene, CDR1 is SQVTM and CDR2 is ANQGSEA. The CDR3 spells CSAGRTGRGTEAFF. The CDR3 bases are TGCAGCGCCGGAAGGACAGGGAGGGGGACTGAAGCTTTCTTT.

This chain joins TRBV27 and TRBJ2-1; D ambiguous. CDR3 size: 15 residues. The V gene's germline CDR1 is MNHEY and CDR2 SMNVEV (reference sequence). V lost 1 base and J 4 bases, leaving 11 bases between the germline ends. This chain's CDR3 is CASSLLGYGYNEQFF. The CDR3 DNA reads as TGTGCCAGCAGTTTATTGGGTTACGGTTACAATGAGCAGTTCTTC.

Many counts were recorded for this clonotype. The chain carries TRBV12-3 or TRBV12-4 and TRBJ2-5; D unclear. The CDR3 contains 13 residues. Deletions cut 4 bases from V and 0 bases from J, with 6 bases between. The CDR3: CASSSYNQETQYF. CDR3 nucleotide sequence: TGTGCCAGCAGTTCCTACAACCAAGAGACCCAGTACTTC.

The rearrangement links TRBV20-1 to TRBJ2-7; possible D gene TRBD1, 5 bases. CDR1 DFQATT and CDR2 SNEGSKA come from the germline V gene (reference sequence). The CDR3 runs to 13 residues. V was pared by 6 bases and J by 3 bases, with 15 bases between. The CDR3 reads CSALRGRDYEQYF. The CDR3 nucleotides are TGCAGTGCCCTCCGCGGCAGGGACTACGAGCAGTACTTC.

This clonotype was observed a handful of times. The chain recombines TRBV29-1 with TRBJ2-3; TRBD2 matches 7 bases. Per germline, CDR1 SQVTM and CDR2 ANQGSEA. Trimming removed 4 bases from V and 3 bases from J; junction bases left unmatched: 7. This CDR3 is 14 amino acids long. The CDR3 sequence is CSVVGGGKTDTQYF. Here the CDR3 DNA reads TGCAGCGTTGTTGGGGGGGGTAAGACAGATACGCAGTATTTT.

This clonotype has more than one count but fewer than ten. The rearrangement joins TRBV20-1 to TRBJ2-7; D uncertain. The CDR3 runs 14 residues. Germline CDR1 and CDR2: DFQATT and SNEGSKA (reference sequence). V lost 0 bases to trimming and J lost 1 base, with 10 bases between them. CDR3: CSARDPRESYEQYF. DNA of the CDR3: TGCAGTGCTAGAGATCCCCGAGAATCCTACGAGCAGTACTTC.

This clonotype was detected ten times or more. DNA of the CDR3: TGTGCCATCACCGGGCGACGAAACACTGAAGCTTTCTTT. It yields the protein CAITGRRNTEAFF. This chain joins TRBV10-3 and TRBJ1-1; no clear D gene. This CDR3 spans 13 amino acids. The germline CDR1 and CDR2 sequences are ENHRY and SYGVKD. V shed 7 bases and J shed 2 bases, with 11 bases lying between them.

A few counts support this clonotype. V is TRBV5-4 and J is TRBJ2-3; TRBD1 matches at 10 bases. V shed 2 bases and J 4 bases; nucleotides not matched to a gene: 16. Germline CDR1 and CDR2: SGHNT and YYREEE (reference sequence). This CDR3 is built from 19 residues. CDR3 amino acids: CASSFAPRGGQGVSDTQYF. In DNA, the CDR3 is TGTGCCAGCAGCTTTGCCCCCAGAGGTGGACAGGGGGTTTCAGATACGCAGTATTTT.

V and J are TRBV6-5 and TRBJ1-2, with a possible D match to TRBD1 (6 bases). This CDR3 region has 14 residues. Trimming took 0 bases from V and 5 from J, leaving 10 bases between them. From germline, CDR1 is MNHEY and CDR2 SVGAGI. CDR3 sequence: CASSYSGGGYGYTF. The CDR3 DNA reads as TGTGCCAGCAGTTACTCTGGGGGCGGGTATGGCTACACCTTC.

V usage is TRBV18 and J usage is TRBJ2-6, with a weak D call TRBD2 (6 bases). Per the germline V gene, CDR1 is KGHSH and CDR2 is LQKENI. The CDR3 is 20 amino acids. V gave up 3 bases and J gave up 2 bases, with 23 bases separating them. The CDR3 DNA sequence: TGTGCCAGCTCACCTCAAGGAGGGGTCCCTTTGAGCACTGGGGCCAACGTCCTGACTTTC. It translates to CASSPQGGVPLSTGANVLTF.

This clonotype was observed a handful of times. The chain carries TRBV7-2 and TRBJ2-7; no clear D. CDR3 size: 14 residues. V was clipped by 5 bases and J by 3 bases, with 14 bases between them. Germline V gives CDR1 SGHTA, CDR2 FQGNSA. This CDR3 reads CASSPIGQLYEQYF. In DNA, the CDR3 is TGTGCCAGCAGCCCCATAGGCCAGCTCTACGAGCAGTACTTC.

This clonotype has at least ten counts. The chain uses TRBV5-1 and TRBJ1-2; the D gene is possibly TRBD1 (5 bases). The V gene's germline CDR1 is SGHRS and CDR2 YFSETQ. The CDR3 extends over 12 amino acids. V was trimmed by 4 bases and J by 3 bases, leaving 7 bases between them. In DNA form, the CDR3 reads TGCGCCAGCAGCAGGGGCGACTATGGCTACACCTTC. Amino acids: CASSRGDYGYTF.

This clonotype showed up just a few times. This chain connects TRBV7-9 to TRBJ1-5; D is unresolved. Germline lookup yields CDR1 SEHNR and CDR2 FQNEAQ (reference sequence). The ends were cut back, 7 bases at V and 7 bases at J, with 11 bases in the middle. The CDR3 totals 12 residues. In nucleotides, the CDR3 is TGTGCCAGCAACCGGGCAGAACAGCCCCAGCATTTT. Protein: CASNRAEQPQHF.